The 8 T cell receptor beta chains reported below all come from one sample, sequenced in a study of monozygotic twins with inflammatory bowel disease. TCRdb reprocessed the 5' RACE reads and keeps a single row for each CDR3 protein, giving no DNA. This listing includes some 200,000 distinct CDR3 sequences. Input material: blood. The origin of the receptors is a human donor with ulcerative colitis or Crohn's disease, or a healthy co-twin of an affected twin (not recorded which).

This chain joins TRBV12-3 or TRBV12-4 and TRBJ1-2; the D call from TCRdb, TRBD1, cannot be confirmed without DNA. CDR3 length: 15 residues. The CDR3 sequence is CASSLPGQLGPGYTF.

The J gene is TRBJ2-1, the V gene TRBV7-2; TCRdb's D call of TRBD1 is untestable without DNA. Germline CDR1 SGHTA, CDR2 FQGNSA. This CDR3 has 16 amino acids. CDR3 region: CASSLVGGAGYNEQFF.

This sequence joins TRBV30 and TRBJ2-2; TCRdb's D call of TRBD2 is untestable without DNA. Germline values: CDR1 GTSNPN, CDR2 SVGIG (reference sequence). This CDR3 spans 15 amino acids. The CDR3 here is CAWSFGLHRSGELFF.

This rearrangement joins TRBV6-2 or TRBV6-3 to TRBJ2-7; TCRdb reports TRBD2, a call that lacks DNA to check it against. The length of the CDR3 is 14 residues. CDR1 and CDR2 (germline): MNHEY, SVGEGT. CDR3: CASSFGLALYEQYF.

This chain connects TRBV5-1 to TRBJ1-5; TCRdb gives TRBD1 as the D gene, but with no DNA this cannot be confirmed. In germline, CDR1 is SGHRS, CDR2 YFSETQ. The length of the CDR3 is 15 residues. Here the CDR3 reads CASSTTGLGNQPQHF. Supplemented by reference TRBV5-1 and TRBJ1-5, the full variable domain reads KAGVTQTPRYLIKTRGQQVTLSCSPISGHRSVSWYQQTPGQGLQFLFEYFSETQRNKGNFPGRFSGRQFSNSRSEMNVSTLELGDSALYLCASSTTGLGNQPQHFGDGTRLSIL.

The chain employs TRBV7-3 and TRBJ2-5; the TCRdb call, TRBD2, lacks DNA for checking. The CDR3 covers 14 residues. Per the germline V gene, CDR1 is SGHTA and CDR2 is FQGTGA. CDR3 amino acids: CASSRTSGGETQYF.

The chain employs TRBV7-2 and TRBJ1-1. Per the germline V gene, CDR1 is SGHTA and CDR2 is FQGNSA. The CDR3 spans 13 residues. The CDR3 region is CASSLANLIGAFF. The variable domain in full, with the rest retrieved from reference TRBV7-2 and TRBJ1-1, is GAGVSQSPSNKVTEKGKDVELRCDPISGHTALYWYRQSLGQGLEFLIYFQGNSAPDKSGLPSDRFSAERTGGSVSTLTIQRTQQEDSAVYLCASSLANLIGAFFGQGTRLTVV.

This sequence joins TRBV2 and TRBJ2-7; the D gene TCRdb calls, TRBD2, cannot be checked with no DNA. Germline V gene sequence: CDR1 SNHLY, CDR2 FYNNEI. The CDR3 extends over 14 amino acids. CDR3 sequence reads: CASRGAGGLDEQYF.